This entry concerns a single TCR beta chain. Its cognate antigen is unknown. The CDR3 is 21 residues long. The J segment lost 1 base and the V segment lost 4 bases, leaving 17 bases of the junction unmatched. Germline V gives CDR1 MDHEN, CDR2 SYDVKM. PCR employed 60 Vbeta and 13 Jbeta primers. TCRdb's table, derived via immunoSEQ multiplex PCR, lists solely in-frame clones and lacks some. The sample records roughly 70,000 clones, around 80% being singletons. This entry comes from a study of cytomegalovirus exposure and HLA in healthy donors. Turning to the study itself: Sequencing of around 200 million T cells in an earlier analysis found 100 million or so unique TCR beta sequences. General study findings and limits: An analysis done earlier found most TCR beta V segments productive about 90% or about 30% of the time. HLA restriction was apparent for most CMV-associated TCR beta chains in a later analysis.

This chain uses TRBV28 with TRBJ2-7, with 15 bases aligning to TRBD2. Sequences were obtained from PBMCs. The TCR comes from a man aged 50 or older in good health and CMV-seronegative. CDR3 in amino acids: CASSSGLAGGPEGSTSYEQYF. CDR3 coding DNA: TGTGCCAGCAGTTCGGGACTAGCGGGAGGCCCTGAGGGCTCTACTTCCTACGAGCAGTACTTC.